Listed below are T cell receptor beta chains from one sample, sequenced in a study of breast tumors, draining lymph nodes, adjacent tissues. From the multiplex PCR reads, TCRdb called clonotypes with MiXCR, one entry per CDR3 protein. The sample shows roughly 80,000 distinct CDR3 sequences, approximately 20% of them seen only once. The sample comprised axillary lymph node tissue. These receptors were collected from a female donor with breast cancer. Some clones in this sample may be carry-over from other donors' samples. Both conserved end residues are part of each CDR3. The D gene is left open where the match is weak. The size field is filled for only some rows; it gives once, few, many or a size class.

>TRBJ2-1|few|TRBV18|NA
TGTGCCAGCTCACCACCGGGCCGGGGTGAGCAGTTCTTC
CASSPPGRGEQFF
>TRBJ2-1|many|TRBV7-2|NA
TGTGCCAGCAGCCTTGCGACAGCCTCAAATGAGCAGTTCTTC
CASSLATASNEQFF
>TRBJ2-1|many|TRBV24-1|TRBD2
TGTGCCACCAGTGATGTCGCTAGCGGGAGGGCCGTCGGCGAGCAGTTCTTC
CATSDVASGRAVGEQFF
>TRBJ1-1|NA|TRBV20-1|TRBD1
TGCAGTGCTATACGGACAGGGAGAGAAGCTTTCTTT
CSAIRTGREAFF
>TRBJ1-1|NA|TRBV20-1|NA
TGCAGTGCCCACCGGGTAAACACTGAAGCTTTCTTT
CSAHRVNTEAFF
>TRBJ2-7|many|TRBV7-2|NA
TGTGCCAGCAGCCAAACTAGGGCCGGATACGAGCAGTACTTC
CASSQTRAGYEQYF
>TRBJ2-5|few|TRBV19|NA
TGTGCCAGTACCATTTCTGCGGGTGCAGAGACCCAGTACTTC
CASTISAGAETQYF
>TRBJ1-6|many|TRBV6-5|NA
TGTGCCAGCACCCAAACCCCTCCGCGGGTTCTCTATAATTCACCCCTCCACTTT
CASTQTPPRVLYNSPLHF
>TRBJ2-3|few|TRBV6-1|NA
TGTGCCAGCAGTCCGCGCGGGCAGGGGGGCGCAGATACGCAGTATTTT
CASSPRGQGGADTQYF
>TRBJ2-7|many|TRBV20-1|TRBD1
TGCAGTGCTAGAGATTATACTTCGGACAGGTTGGGCGAGCAGTACTTC
CSARDYTSDRLGEQYF
>TRBJ2-1|few|TRBV5-6|TRBD2
TGTGCCAGCAGCGCGCGGACTAGCGGGAGGCCCGCGGGTAATGAGCAGTTCTTC
CASSARTSGRPAGNEQFF
>TRBJ2-3|many|TRBV7-9|NA
TGTGCCAGCAGCTTACTGTCGGATACGCAGTATTTT
CASSLLSDTQYF
>TRBJ2-3|many|TRBV12-3/TRBV12-4|NA
TGTGCCAGCACCTCTAGCACACTTAACACAGATACGCAGTATTTT
CASTSSTLNTDTQYF
>TRBJ2-7|NA|TRBV27|TRBD2
TGTGCCAGCAGTACAAAGGGACTAGCGGGAGAACACTACGAGCAGTACTTC
CASSTKGLAGEHYEQYF
>TRBJ1-6|NA|TRBV10-3|NA
TGTGCCATCACCCGGGACGGTTATAATTCACCCCTCCACTTT
CAITRDGYNSPLHF
>TRBJ2-1|many|TRBV6-5|NA
TGTGCCAGCAGTTACTCCTACCCCAATGAGCAGTTCTTC
CASSYSYPNEQFF
>TRBJ2-2|many|TRBV7-8|TRBD2
TGTGCCAGCAGCCAAGGAGCGGGAGTTTTCGCCGGGGAGCTGTTTTTT
CASSQGAGVFAGELFF
>TRBJ2-3|few|TRBV4-1|TRBD2
TGCGCCAGCAGCCAGTATCCTACTAGCGGAACCACAGATACGCAGTATTTT
CASSQYPTSGTTDTQYF
>TRBJ2-2|NA|TRBV19|NA
TGTGCCAGTAGTGTAGGGGGGGCAGCCGGGGAGCTGTTTTTT
CASSVGGAAGELFF
>TRBJ2-1|many|TRBV20-1|NA
TGCAGTGCGTCATACCTCTACAATGAGCAGTTCTTC
CSASYLYNEQFF
>TRBJ2-1|NA|TRBV28|NA
TGTGCCAGCAGTTTTTCCGGATCGGGGTCCTACAATGAGCAGTTCTTC
CASSFSGSGSYNEQFF
>TRBJ2-7|many|TRBV5-5|NA
TGTGCCAGCAGTTCATTCCCCGGGACTGTCTCCTACGAGCAGTACTTC
CASSSFPGTVSYEQYF
>TRBJ1-6|many|TRBV7-2|NA
TGTGCCAGCAGATCGAAGGGATATAATTCACCCCTCCACTTT
CASRSKGYNSPLHF